The 22 T cell receptor beta chains presented below share a single source sample, sequenced in a study of T cell responses to AZD1222 COVID-19 vaccine. Libraries were prepared by immunoSEQ multiplex PCR; TCRdb keeps only in-frame clonotypes and omits some of them. This sample has 70,000 to 95,000 clones; approximately 90% occur once, and the top ten carry 28%. The sample consisted of peripheral blood, taken 28 days after the second AZD1222 dose. These receptors were obtained from an adult who received the AZD1222 COVID-19 vaccine.

V usage is TRBV20-1 and J usage is TRBJ2-7; TRBD1 matches at 10 bases. V lost 3 bases and J lost 4; bases outside the gene matches: 6. The germline V gene encodes CDR1 DFQATT and CDR2 SNEGSKA (reference sequence). The CDR3 totals 14 residues. The CDR3 region has the DNA TGCAGTGCTAGTCGACAGGGGGCCGCTTACGAGCAGTACTTC. Amino acid sequence: CSASRQGAAYEQYF.

The rearrangement joins TRBV7-9 to TRBJ2-7, with D possibly matching TRBD1 (6 bases). This CDR3 has 13 residues. The germline V gene has CDR1 SEHNR and CDR2 FQNEAQ (reference sequence). The ends were cut back, 1 base at V and 7 bases at J, with 11 bases in the middle. The CDR3 region has the DNA TGTGCCAGCAGCTTAGAGCCTACAGGGGAGCAGTACTTC. Amino acid sequence: CASSLEPTGEQYF.

The genes are TRBV19 and TRBJ2-1; maybe TRBD1 (5 bases). Trimming took off 7 bases at V and 6 bases at J, with 13 bases between the two ends. The CDR3 loop spans 13 amino acids. Germline lookup yields CDR1 LNHDA and CDR2 SQIVND (reference sequence). The CDR3 bases are TGTGCCAGTAAGAACTTAGACAGCAATGAGCAGTTCTTC. It specifies CASKNLDSNEQFF.

This chain uses TRBV29-1 with TRBJ2-1; 7 nucleotides align to TRBD2. Per the germline V gene, CDR1 is SQVTM and CDR2 is ANQGSEA. With 6 bases clipped from V and 6 bases from J, the junction kept 14 bases outside the gene matches. The length of the CDR3 is 15 residues. CDR3 DNA: TGCAGCGTAAGGGAGGGCCATGGGGCAAGCAATGAGCAGTTCTTC. Translation gives CSVREGHGASNEQFF.

The chain has TRBV28 and TRBJ1-2, with D possibly being TRBD1 (5 bases). With 3 bases removed from V and 4 bases from J, the gap between germline ends came to 15 bases. Germline-derived CDR1 and CDR2 are MDHEN and SYDVKM. This CDR3 has 15 amino acids. The CDR3 DNA is TGTGCCAGCAGTTTTGATGGCAGGGTACTCTATGGCTACACCTTC. This codes for CASSFDGRVLYGYTF.

This clone was seen a single time. This rearrangement joins TRBV6-5 to TRBJ2-5; D is uncertain. CDR1 is MNHEY, CDR2 SVGAGI, per germline. Trimming cost V 6 bases and J 5 bases, with 13 bases left between them. CDR3 length equals 13 residues. CDR3 in amino acids: CASSTPRAETQYF. CDR3 in DNA: TGTGCCAGCAGCACTCCAAGAGCGGAGACCCAGTACTTC.

The chain couples TRBV11-2 to TRBJ2-1, with 7 bases fitting TRBD1. The CDR3 runs to 17 residues. Losses at the gene ends were 0 bases for V and 6 bases for J; bases not matched to a gene: 11. Germline V gene sequence: CDR1 SGHAT, CDR2 FQNNGV. CDR3 amino acids: CASSLDSRQGRFNEQFF. The CDR3 DNA sequence: TGTGCCAGCAGCTTAGATTCCCGACAGGGTAGATTCAATGAGCAGTTCTTC. Full variable domain (missing parts from reference TRBV11-2 and TRBJ2-1): EAGVAQSPRYKIIEKRQSVAFWCNPISGHATLYWYQQILGQGPKLLIQFQNNGVVDDSQLPKDRFSAERLKGVDSTLKIQPAKLEDSAVYLCASSLDSRQGRFNEQFFGPGTRLTVL.

In nucleotides, the CDR3 is TGTGCCACCAGGGCTGGGACAGGCGGTGAGCAGTACTTC. Amino acid sequence: CATRAGTGGEQYF. The rearrangement links TRBV15 to TRBJ2-7; 8 bases are shared with TRBD1. From germline, CDR1 is LNHNV and CDR2 YYDKDF (reference sequence). CDR3 length equals 13 residues. V lost 6 bases and J lost 7; bases outside the gene matches: 8.

The chain employs TRBV28 and TRBJ2-7, with D uncertain. Trimming stripped 7 bases from V and 3 bases from J, with 10 bases between. The germline V gene has CDR1 MDHEN and CDR2 SYDVKM. The CDR3 is made up of 12 amino acids. CDR3 nucleotide sequence: TGTGCCAGCACCCAAAGTCGCTACGAGCAGTACTTC. As protein: CASTQSRYEQYF.

The CDR3 sequence: CSVPTSGQETQYF. The CDR3 DNA sequence: TGCAGCGTCCCGACTAGCGGGCAAGAGACCCAGTACTTC. The chain combines TRBV29-1 with TRBJ2-5, with 10 bases aligning to TRBD2. CDR3 size: 13 residues. The V segment lost 6 bases and the J segment 2 bases; nucleotides outside the gene matches: 3. Germline CDR1 reads SQVTM; CDR2 reads ANQGSEA.

The CDR3 DNA sequence: TGTGCCAGCAGCGCGAGGGTTGGGGGCGGCCGCTACAATGAGCAGTTCTTC. Protein: CASSARVGGGRYNEQFF. The chain carries TRBV7-3 and TRBJ2-1, with a possible D match to TRBD1 (6 bases). The germline V and J ends were trimmed by 5 bases and 3 bases, with 20 bases remaining between them. The CDR3 is 17 amino acids. Germline values: CDR1 SGHTA, CDR2 FQGTGA.

The chain links TRBV12-5 to TRBJ2-2; 8 positions match TRBD2. Germline CDR1 and CDR2: LGHNT and FRNRAP. Trimming at V came to 5 bases and at J to 5 bases, leaving 7 bases not matched to a gene. This CDR3 has 15 residues. CDR3 nucleotides: TGTGCTAGTGGTCCTGGCGGGGGGCTTACCGGGGAGCTGTTTTTT. It yields the protein CASGPGGGLTGELFF. Variable domain in full (rest from reference TRBV12-5 and TRBJ2-2): DARVTQTPRHKVTEMGQEVTMRCQPILGHNTVFWYRQTMMQGLELLAYFRNRAPLDDSGMPKDRFSAEMPDATLATLKIQPSEPRDSAVYFCASGPGGGLTGELFFGEGSRLTVL.

The CDR3 DNA sequence: TGCGCCAGCAGCCCCGGGGGGGTAGTGTTCAATGAGCAGTTCTTC. Translation: CASSPGGVVFNEQFF. The rearrangement joins TRBV5-1 to TRBJ2-1; TRBD2 matches 8 bases. Per the germline V gene, CDR1 is SGHRS and CDR2 is YFSETQ. V trimming: 4 bases; J trimming: 6 bases; junction bases outside the gene matches: 9. This CDR3 contains 15 residues.

The V call is TRBV5-4, the J call TRBJ1-2; possibly TRBD1 for D (6 bases). Trimming cost V 4 bases and J 0 bases, with 19 bases left between them. The CDR3 is made up of 17 amino acids. Germline CDR1 SGHNT, CDR2 YYREEE (reference sequence). The CDR3 region has the DNA TGTGCCAGCAGCGGTATGGACAGAGCCGGATCTAACTATGGCTACACCTTC. Its protein is CASSGMDRAGSNYGYTF.

This sequence joins TRBV4-1 and TRBJ2-7; 10 bases align to TRBD2. CDR3 length: 16 amino acids. The J segment lost 0 bases and the V segment lost 4 bases, leaving 6 bases of the junction unmatched. Germline lookup yields CDR1 MGHRA and CDR2 YSYEKL. The CDR3 here is CASSPGLARGSYEQYF. In nucleotides, the CDR3 is TGCGCCAGCAGCCCGGGACTAGCGCGGGGCTCCTACGAGCAGTACTTC.

The chain links TRBV19 to TRBJ2-1; 15 nucleotides agree with TRBD2. The CDR3 sequence is 17 residues long. Germline lookup yields CDR1 LNHDA and CDR2 SQIVND (reference sequence). After removal of 2 bases from V and 6 bases from J, the junction contained 5 bases not matched to a gene. CDR3 amino acids: CASSITWTSGRANEQFF. The CDR3 DNA follows: TGTGCCAGTAGTATAACGTGGACTAGCGGGAGGGCCAATGAGCAGTTCTTC.

The rearrangement joins TRBV7-2 to TRBJ2-2, with no clear D. Trimming took off 5 bases at V and 0 bases at J, with 16 bases between the two ends. The CDR3 covers 17 residues. CDR1 is SGHTA and CDR2 is FQGNSA in the germline V gene. The CDR3 nucleotides read TGTGCCAGCAGCCCAAAGGTTATCCATACGAACACCGGGGAGCTGTTTTTT. This translates into CASSPKVIHTNTGELFF.

J is TRBJ1-1 and V is TRBV28; D is unresolved. Trimming pared 7 bases from V and 3 bases from J, leaving 9 bases between. The germline V gene encodes CDR1 MDHEN and CDR2 SYDVKM. CDR3 length: 12 residues. Written as DNA, the CDR3 is TGTGCCAGCAATTTTCTTGACACTGAAGCTTTCTTT. Its protein is CASNFLDTEAFF. The full variable domain, in which reference TRBV28 and TRBJ1-1 provide the parts outside the CDR3, is DVKVTQSSRYLVKRTGEKVFLECVQDMDHENMFWYRQDPGLGLRLIYFSYDVKMKEKGDIPEGYSVSREKKERFSLILESASTNQTSMYLCASNFLDTEAFFGQGTRLTVV.

Here the CDR3 DNA reads TGTGCCAGCAGCTTAGGAAAACGGGGGAACACCGGGGAGCTGTTTTTT. It encodes CASSLGKRGNTGELFF. The V and J genes are TRBV11-1 and TRBJ2-2; the D gene is possibly TRBD2 (5 bases). V was clipped by 1 base and J by 1 base, with 10 bases between them. This CDR3 region has 16 residues. CDR1 and CDR2 from the germline V gene are SGHAT and FQDESV (reference sequence).

The chain has TRBV18 and TRBJ2-5; 8 positions match TRBD1. With 5 bases clipped from V and 1 base from J, the junction kept 6 bases outside the gene matches. CDR3 length: 15 residues. Germline CDR1 KGHSH, CDR2 LQKENI. CDR3 sequence: CASSSGQGTQETQYF. In DNA form, the CDR3 reads TGTGCCAGCTCAAGCGGACAGGGCACCCAAGAGACCCAGTACTTC.

The gene calls are TRBV5-1 and TRBJ2-2; D could derive from TRBD1 or TRBD2 (5 bases each). Between the trimmed V and J ends, which lost 4 bases and 1 base, there was a span of 14 bases. CDR3 length: 16 residues. Germline CDR1 is SGHRS and CDR2 is YFSETQ. Here the CDR3 reads CASSGIRDENTGELFF. In DNA, the CDR3 is TGCGCCAGCAGCGGCATCCGGGACGAGAACACCGGGGAGCTGTTTTTT.

The rearrangement uses TRBV6-5 and TRBJ2-3; D might be TRBD2 (6 bases). Germline V gene lookup returns CDR1 MNHEY and CDR2 SVGAGI. CDR3 length: 13 residues. V lost 7 bases to trimming and J lost 3 bases, with 11 bases between them. In nucleotides, the CDR3 is TGTGCCAGCACGAGGGAGGCGACAGATACGCAGTATTTT. Amino acids: CASTREATDTQYF.